One and the same sample provided the 5 T cell receptor beta chains below, sequenced in a study of cytomegalovirus exposure and HLA in healthy donors. Researchers ran the PCR with 60 Vbeta and 13 Jbeta primers. TCRdb's table, derived via immunoSEQ multiplex PCR, lists solely in-frame clones and lacks some. The sample lists 150,000 to 200,000 clones, roughly three quarters occurring once. Source material: PBMCs. The origin of the receptors is a man between 18 and 29 years old in good health and CMV-seropositive.

The chain joins TRBV7-2 to TRBJ1-2, with 7 bases that match TRBD1. In germline, CDR1 is SGHTA, CDR2 FQGNSA. The CDR3 has 15 amino acids. Germline trimming cut 5 bases from V and 6 bases from J; bases unmatched to any gene: 12. The CDR3 reads CASSPTRTGFDGYTF. The CDR3 DNA is TGTGCCAGCAGCCCCACTCGGACAGGTTTTGATGGCTACACCTTC.

The rearrangement joins TRBV5-1 to TRBJ2-2; TRBD1 aligns across 8 bases. The CDR3 runs 15 residues. Germline CDR1 SGHRS, CDR2 YFSETQ. V lost 1 base to trimming and J lost 6 bases; unmatched junction nucleotides: 5. CDR3 DNA: TGCGCCAGCAGCTTGTCCCAGGGGGCTCCCGGGGAGCTGTTTTTT. Translation: CASSLSQGAPGELFF. Filled out from reference TRBV5-1 and TRBJ2-2, the complete variable domain reads KAGVTQTPRYLIKTRGQQVTLSCSPISGHRSVSWYQQTPGQGLQFLFEYFSETQRNKGNFPGRFSGRQFSNSRSEMNVSTLELGDSALYLCASSLSQGAPGELFFGEGSRLTVL.

The rearrangement links TRBV29-1 to TRBJ2-3; weak D call: TRBD1 (6 bases). The germline CDR1 and CDR2 sequences are SQVTM and ANQGSEA. The CDR3 is made up of 13 amino acids. V was trimmed by 3 bases and J by 2 bases, leaving 9 bases between them. The CDR3 DNA is TGCAGCGTTGATAAGGGGGACACAGATACGCAGTATTTT. It translates to CSVDKGDTDTQYF.

The count of this clone is one. J is TRBJ1-3 and V is TRBV18; 11 bases fit TRBD1. V dropped 3 bases and J dropped 3; count of bases not matched to a gene: 4. CDR1 and CDR2 (germline): KGHSH, LQKENI. The CDR3 has 16 residues. CDR3 nucleotide sequence: TGTGCCAGCTCACCCGCCGGGACAGGGGGTGGAAACACCATATATTTT. This sequence encodes CASSPAGTGGGNTIYF.

The count of this clone is one. The chain joins TRBV5-1 to TRBJ1-1; 10 bases fit TRBD1. This CDR3 is built from 16 residues. Trimming cost V 0 bases and J 1 base; bases outside gene matches: 3. Looked up from germline, CDR1 is SGHRS and CDR2 is YFSETQ. CDR3 in amino acids: CASSLAGDRGNTEAFF. The CDR3 bases are TGCGCCAGCAGCTTGGCCGGGGACAGGGGGAACACTGAAGCTTTCTTT.